The 23 T cell receptor beta chains listed next were all sequenced from one sample in a study of blood T cells in healthy people across ages. Sample-barcoded 5' priming and a J-beta primer mix drove a second PCR of about 7 to 11 cycles. In TCRdb, the 5' RACE reads were re-called with MiXCR into one record per CDR3 protein. The repertoire holds approximately 780,000 distinct CDR3 sequences, with around 25% as singletons. This sample also appeared in a second study, on T cells of mothers and their children.

Sequencing was performed on blood. The origin of the receptors is a boy between 10 and 17 years old in good health.

A remark on this clonotype: Just one base apart from a much larger clone, this may be a read error. The chain combines TRBV7-2 with TRBJ2-7; no clear D gene. Trimming pared 0 bases from V and 3 bases from J, leaving 6 bases between. The CDR3 loop spans 13 amino acids. Germline CDR1 is SGHTA and CDR2 is FQGNSA. CDR3 amino acids: CASSLAFGYEQYF. The CDR3, as DNA: TGTGCCAGCAGCTTAGCGTTTGGCTACGAGCAGTACTTC.

This clonotype was seen a handful of times. The rearrangement links TRBV27 to TRBJ1-3, with a weak D call TRBD1 (6 bases). The CDR3 is 15 residues long. V was pared by 6 bases and J by 1 base, with 13 bases between. Germline V CDR1 and CDR2: MNHEY, SMNVEV (reference sequence). CDR3 in DNA: TGTGCCAGCAGAGAGACAGGAGCATCTGGAAACACCATATATTTT. It translates to CASRETGASGNTIYF.

The CDR3 region has the DNA TGTGCCAGCAGCCGAAGGTCATGGGGCTACACCTTC. Translating it yields CASSRRSWGYTF. The genes are TRBV5-6 and TRBJ1-2; D remains ambiguous. CDR1 is SGHDT, CDR2 YYEEEE, per germline. This CDR3 has 12 amino acids. V gave up 4 bases and J gave up 8 bases, with 12 bases separating them. Combining the CDR3 with reference TRBV5-6 and TRBJ1-2 gives the whole variable domain DAGVTQSPTHLIKTRGQQVTLRCSPKSGHDTVSWYQQALGQGPQFIFQYYEEEERQRGNFPDRFSGHQFPNYSSELNVNALLLGDSALYLCASSRRSWGYTFGSGTRLTVV.

This clonotype was seen only a few times. The chain recombines TRBV6-5 with TRBJ1-2; maybe TRBD1 (5 bases). Trimming pared 4 bases from V and 4 bases from J, leaving 13 bases between. The CDR3 is made up of 14 amino acids. Germline V gene sequence: CDR1 MNHEY, CDR2 SVGAGI. Here the CDR3 reads CASSSPGYSYGYTF. The CDR3 region has the DNA TGTGCCAGCAGTTCACCAGGGTATTCCTATGGCTACACCTTC.

This clonotype was detected a few times. The genes are TRBV20-1 and TRBJ2-7; D is undetermined. With 6 bases removed from V and 3 bases from J, the gap between germline ends came to 15 bases. The CDR3 has 13 amino acids. CDR1 is DFQATT and CDR2 is SNEGSKA in the germline V gene (reference sequence). The CDR3 bases are TGCAGTGCCTCAAACAGCGAGAACTACGAGCAGTACTTC. Its translation is CSASNSENYEQYF.

The J gene is TRBJ2-7, the V gene TRBV7-2; 14 bases agree with TRBD2. From germline, CDR1 is SGHTA and CDR2 FQGNSA. V dropped 4 bases and J dropped 6; count of bases not matched to a gene: 2. The CDR3 has 14 residues. CDR3 sequence: CASSWGLAGAEQYF. In DNA, the CDR3 is TGTGCCAGCAGCTGGGGACTAGCGGGGGCCGAGCAGTACTTC.

The chain carries TRBV28 and TRBJ2-5, with 8 bases matching TRBD2. This CDR3 contains 16 residues. With 5 bases clipped from V and 1 base from J, the junction kept 9 bases outside the gene matches. Germline-derived CDR1 and CDR2 are MDHEN and SYDVKM. CDR3 sequence reads: CASSPHGAGVQETQYF. The CDR3 bases are TGTGCCAGCAGTCCCCATGGAGCGGGGGTCCAAGAGACCCAGTACTTC.

This chain joins TRBV20-1 and TRBJ2-5, with TRBD2 matching 8 bases. This CDR3 spans 14 amino acids. V was pared by 6 bases and J by 5 bases, with 11 bases of the junction left unmatched. The germline gives CDR1 DFQATT, CDR2 SNEGSKA (reference sequence). Written as DNA, the CDR3 is TGCAGTGCCCACAGCGGGGGCCGGCAGGAGACCCAGTACTTC. It specifies CSAHSGGRQETQYF.

The chain employs TRBV12-3 or TRBV12-4 and TRBJ2-1; TRBD2 matches 14 bases. This CDR3 region has 14 residues. The junction had 3 bases not matched to a gene; V was cut back by 3 bases and J by 11 bases. For the CDR3, the DNA is TGTGCCAGCAGTTTGGGACTAGCGGGGGCCCAGCAGTTCTTC. Residues: CASSLGLAGAQQFF.

The gene calls are TRBV28 and TRBJ2-1, with a possible D match to TRBD2 (5 bases). The last part of the DNA fits TRBJ2-5 better; the J call may be wrong. Germline assignment: CDR1 MDHEN and CDR2 SYDVKM. The CDR3 runs 12 residues. Written as DNA, the CDR3 is TGTGCCACCTTCGGGGTGACGGAGACCCAGTACTTC. Protein sequence: CATFGVTETQYF.

V gene TRBV29-1 combines with J gene TRBJ2-5; D is perhaps TRBD2 (5 bases). Trimming cost V 0 bases and J 5 bases, with 22 bases left between them. In germline, CDR1 is SQVTM, CDR2 ANQGSEA. The length of the CDR3 is 17 residues. The CDR3 coding sequence is TGCAGCGTTGAAGACCCCAAAACCCTGGTCCCGGGGGAGACCCAGTACTTC. Amino acid sequence: CSVEDPKTLVPGETQYF.

This chain joins TRBV20-1 and TRBJ2-1, with a weak D call TRBD2 (5 bases). V lost 1 base to trimming and J lost 8 bases, with 12 bases between them. Looked up from germline, CDR1 is DFQATT and CDR2 is SNEGSKA (reference sequence). The CDR3 has 13 residues. Here the CDR3 reads CSARVAGMDEQFF. CDR3 sequence (DNA): TGCAGTGCTAGAGTAGCCGGGATGGATGAGCAGTTCTTC.

This clonotype appeared a few times. The genes are TRBV2 and TRBJ1-4, with a possible D match to TRBD1 (6 bases). Germline V gives CDR1 SNHLY, CDR2 FYNNEI. The germline V and J ends were trimmed by 3 bases and 5 bases, with 10 bases remaining between them. The CDR3 runs to 14 residues. This CDR3 is CASSDGGANEKLFF. CDR3 nucleotide sequence: TGTGCCAGCAGTGACGGGGGCGCAAATGAAAAACTGTTTTTT.

This clonotype was seen only a few times. V usage is TRBV3-1 and J usage is TRBJ2-5; 8 nucleotides align to TRBD2. The CDR3 runs to 16 residues. CDR1 and CDR2 (germline): LGHDT, YNNKEL (reference sequence). J gave up 3 bases and V 3 bases, and 9 bases lay outside the gene matches. Written as DNA, the CDR3 is TGTGCCAGCAGCCACCTCCCGGGACTAGGCGAAGAGACCCAGTACTTC. Translated, it gives CASSHLPGLGEETQYF.

This clonotype was counted a few times. At one of its ends the junction is not consistent with the germline gene, which may arise from a read error. The chain uses TRBV11-1 and TRBJ2-1; a weak D match, TRBD2 (6 bases). CDR1 SGHAT and CDR2 FQDESV come from the germline V gene (reference sequence). The CDR3 has 13 residues. The CDR3 region has the DNA TGTGCCAGCAGCTTCGGGGGTTGGAATGAGCAGTTCTTT. Amino acid sequence: CASSFGGWNEQFF.

The CDR3: CASRPRASGTYEQYF. As DNA, the CDR3 is TGCGCCAGCAGACCCCGGGCGTCAGGGACCTACGAGCAGTACTTC. The J gene is TRBJ2-7, the V gene TRBV4-1; a possible D gene is TRBD1 (5 bases). The V and J ends lost 6 bases and 2 bases respectively, with 17 bases between them. The CDR3 runs 15 residues. In germline, CDR1 is MGHRA, CDR2 YSYEKL.

This clonotype was counted only a few times. The chain joins TRBV9 to TRBJ2-5; a weak D match, TRBD2 (6 bases). This CDR3 spans 15 amino acids. Germline V gene sequence: CDR1 SGDLS, CDR2 YYNGEE. Between the trimmed V and J ends, which lost 3 bases and 2 bases, there was a span of 14 bases. The CDR3 bases are TGTGCCAGCAGCGCGAGCTGGGACTTTCAAGAGACCCAGTACTTC. Encoded protein: CASSASWDFQETQYF.

In its sample, this clonotype was seen many times. The chain has TRBV4-1 and TRBJ2-5; tentatively, D is TRBD1 (5 bases). Germline V gene data show CDR1 as MGHRA and CDR2 as YSYEKL. This CDR3 region has 19 residues. V gave up 0 bases and J gave up 4 bases, with 24 bases separating them. For the CDR3, the DNA is TGCGCCAGCAGCCAAGATCGGTCCAGGGTGGCACCCGCAAGAGAGACCCAGTACTTC. The encoded protein is CASSQDRSRVAPARETQYF.

The chain links TRBV20-1 to TRBJ2-7; 9 nucleotides agree with TRBD1. V lost 0 bases to trimming and J lost 0 bases; unmatched junction nucleotides: 9. This CDR3 spans 17 amino acids. Germline V gene lookup returns CDR1 DFQATT and CDR2 SNEGSKA (reference sequence). DNA of the CDR3: TGCAGTGCTAGAGATGCTCAGGGACAGGGTCACTCCTACGAGCAGTACTTC. Amino acid sequence: CSARDAQGQGHSYEQYF.

The V and J genes are TRBV29-1 and TRBJ2-3, with no clear D. The germline V and J ends were trimmed by 7 bases and 2 bases, with 16 bases remaining between them. Germline V gives CDR1 SQVTM, CDR2 ANQGSEA. This CDR3 is 14 amino acids long. The CDR3 spells CSALVHGTTDTQYF. The CDR3 nucleotides read TGCAGCGCATTAGTCCACGGCACCACAGATACGCAGTATTTT.

There are a few counts of this clonotype. The chain links TRBV20-1 to TRBJ2-5, with a possible D match to TRBD2 (5 bases). The DNA end is a closer match to TRBJ2-7, so the J assignment may be wrong. This CDR3 contains 11 residues. Germline V gives CDR1 DFQATT, CDR2 SNEGSKA (reference sequence). The CDR3 bases are TGCAGTGCTAGGCGGGTCTACGAGCAGTACTTC. Encoded protein: CSARRVYEQYF.

The rearrangement uses TRBV6-1 and TRBJ1-4; TRBD1 aligns across 9 bases. This CDR3 contains 16 residues. Germline lookup yields CDR1 MNHNS and CDR2 SASEGT. With V trimmed by 5 bases and J by 5 bases, 9 bases remained unmatched. CDR3 DNA sequence: TGTGCCAGCAGTCATCAGGACGGGACAGGGAATGAAAAACTGTTTTTT. Protein sequence: CASSHQDGTGNEKLFF.

The chain employs TRBV3-1 and TRBJ2-5, with D maybe TRBD1 (6 bases). Deletions cut 1 base from V and 4 bases from J, with 10 bases between. The germline V gene encodes CDR1 LGHDT and CDR2 YNNKEL (reference sequence). CDR3 length equals 14 residues. The CDR3: CASSQGAGVETQYF. As DNA, the CDR3 is TGTGCCAGCAGCCAAGGTGCAGGGGTAGAGACCCAGTACTTC.